The 29 T cell receptor beta chains presented below share a single source sample, sequenced in a study of blood T cell repertoires in COVID-19. Sequencing used immunoSEQ multiplex PCR; TCRdb keeps in-frame clones, though not all of them. The sample has roughly 130,000 clones; around 86% are singletons. Sequences were obtained from peripheral blood. The receptors come from a man aged 40-49 years with acute or convalescent COVID-19.

The chain recombines TRBV21-1 with TRBJ2-2; the table's D call, TRBD2, has no DNA check behind it. TRBV21-1 constitutes a pseudogene. There are 22 residues in the CDR3. The CDR3 spells CASSKIPRHWEEGGLNTGELFF. CDR3 in DNA: TGTGCCAGCAGCAAAATACCTCGGCATTGGGAAGAGGGCGGGCTGAACACCGGGGAGCTGTTTTTT.

This clone has only one observation. This chain uses TRBV27 with TRBJ1-5, with unresolved D. Germline lookup yields CDR1 MNHEY and CDR2 SMNVEV (reference sequence). The CDR3 totals 13 residues. Deletions cut 5 bases from V and 7 bases from J, with 12 bases between. In nucleotides, the CDR3 is TGTGCCAGCAGTGTCTGGACTGGACAGCCCCAGCATTTT. This gives the protein CASSVWTGQPQHF.

With regard to this clone: The sample has other DNA sequences that encode this CDR3 too. The chain is built from TRBV30 and TRBJ1-5; D is perhaps TRBD1 (6 bases). Germline CDR1 reads GTSNPN; CDR2 reads SVGIG (reference sequence). V was clipped by 1 base and J by 5 bases, with 9 bases between them. The CDR3 is 13 amino acids. The CDR3 loop reads CAWSEGGDQPQHF. CDR3 nucleotides: TGTGCCTGGAGTGAAGGGGGGGATCAGCCCCAGCATTTT.

The chain combines TRBV30 with TRBJ2-5, with TRBD1 matching over 7 bases. The CDR3 is 11 residues long. The junction had 4 bases not matched to a gene; V was cut back by 5 bases and J by 7 bases. CDR1 is GTSNPN and CDR2 is SVGIG in the germline V gene (reference sequence). CDR3 amino acids: CAWDRVGTQYF. The CDR3 DNA is TGTGCCTGGGACAGGGTTGGGACCCAGTACTTC.

The chain links TRBV19 to TRBJ1-4, with D unresolved. Germline V lookup: CDR1 LNHDA, CDR2 SQIVND (reference sequence). Trimming took 3 bases from V and 8 from J, leaving 13 bases between them. This CDR3 has 14 residues. As DNA, the CDR3 is TGTGCCAGTAGTATGGAGGGCACAAAGGAAAAACTGTTTTTT. This sequence encodes CASSMEGTKEKLFF. The full variable domain, with the rest looked up from reference TRBV19 and TRBJ1-4, is DGGITQSPKYLFRKEGQNVTLSCEQNLNHDAMYWYRQDPGQGLRLIYYSQIVNDFQKGDIAEGYSVSREKKESFPLTVTSAQKNPTAFYLCASSMEGTKEKLFFGSGTQLSVL.

The rearrangement links TRBV7-9 to TRBJ2-1, with 7 positions matching TRBD1. This CDR3 spans 16 amino acids. V lost 5 bases and J lost 0; bases outside the gene matches: 7. From germline, CDR1 is SEHNR and CDR2 FQNEAQ (reference sequence). The CDR3 DNA sequence: TGTGCCAGCAGCCTCAGGGGACAGTACTCCTACAATGAGCAGTTCTTC. Protein product: CASSLRGQYSYNEQFF.

The gene calls are TRBV6-5 and TRBJ2-7, with D possibly matching TRBD2 (6 bases). The germline gives CDR1 MNHEY, CDR2 SVGAGI. The CDR3 covers 15 residues. Between the trimmed V and J ends, which lost 8 bases and 0 bases, there was a span of 17 bases. The CDR3 loop reads CASDTGTPNSYEQYF. The CDR3 DNA sequence: TGTGCCAGCGATACTGGGACTCCCAACTCCTACGAGCAGTACTTC.

In this sample, this clone turned up once. The chain is built from TRBV2 and TRBJ2-3; 11 bases agree with TRBD2. The V gene's germline CDR1 is SNHLY and CDR2 FYNNEI. V lost 1 base and J lost 4; bases outside the gene matches: 7. The CDR3 is 17 residues long. The DNA for the CDR3 is TGTGCCAGCAGTGAAGGTGTTACTAGCGGGAGCTCAGATACGCAGTATTTT. Translation: CASSEGVTSGSSDTQYF.

The chain recombines TRBV5-6 with TRBJ1-2; TRBD1 might be the D (6 bases). This CDR3 is 11 amino acids long. With 6 bases removed from V and 8 bases from J, the gap between germline ends came to 11 bases. Germline V lookup: CDR1 SGHDT, CDR2 YYEEEE. As DNA, the CDR3 is TGTGCCAGCACTTCAGGGGTAGGCTACACCTTC. Translating gives CASTSGVGYTF.

This clone was seen a few times. The V call is TRBV19, the J call TRBJ1-5; TRBD1 aligns across 7 bases. The CDR3 is made up of 15 amino acids. The J segment lost 5 bases and the V segment lost 8 bases, leaving 12 bases of the junction unmatched. Per germline, CDR1 LNHDA and CDR2 SQIVND (reference sequence). The CDR3 spells CASASGQGVDQPQHF. DNA of the CDR3: TGTGCCAGTGCATCGGGGCAGGGGGTGGATCAGCCCCAGCATTTT.

This clone has a handful of counts. The V gene is TRBV4-1, the J gene TRBJ2-7, with 9 bases identical to TRBD1. The trim removed 3 bases at V and 2 bases at J, leaving 8 bases unmatched. CDR1 and CDR2 from the germline V gene are MGHRA and YSYEKL. This CDR3 has 16 residues. The CDR3: CASSQRGQGGPYEQYF. The CDR3 DNA reads TGCGCCAGCAGCCAGAGGGGACAGGGAGGACCCTACGAGCAGTACTTC.

This chain uses TRBV11-3 with TRBJ2-7; 8 bases are a match to TRBD2. Per germline, CDR1 SGHNT and CDR2 YENEEA. J was trimmed by 6 bases and V by 2 bases; bases with no gene match: 3. This CDR3 comprises 13 residues. The CDR3 DNA follows: TGTGCCAGCAGCTTAAGGGCGGGGGGCGAGCAGTACTTC. Translating gives CASSLRAGGEQYF.

The V gene is TRBV30, the J gene TRBJ2-7; D ambiguous. The CDR3 is made up of 12 amino acids. Trimming pared 4 bases from V and 0 bases from J, leaving 7 bases between. Germline assignment: CDR1 GTSNPN and CDR2 SVGIG (reference sequence). This chain's CDR3 is CAWTGSSYEQYF. The CDR3 bases are TGTGCCTGGACAGGAAGCTCCTACGAGCAGTACTTC.

The genes are TRBV10-3 and TRBJ2-7; D may be TRBD1 (5 bases). Trimming took off 9 bases at V and 2 bases at J, with 8 bases between the two ends. The CDR3 has 11 residues. In germline, CDR1 is ENHRY, CDR2 SYGVKD. CDR3 bases: TGTGCCATAGGGGAAACCTACGAGCAGTACTTC. Translation: CAIGETYEQYF.

This rearrangement joins TRBV28 to TRBJ1-2; D gene unclear. This CDR3 contains 11 residues. Trimming stripped 5 bases from V and 8 bases from J, with 9 bases between. Germline loops: CDR1 MDHEN, CDR2 SYDVKM. CDR3 DNA sequence: TGTGCCAGCAGTCAGGACTCCGGCTACACCTTC. As protein: CASSQDSGYTF.

This clone was counted a single time. The chain couples TRBV30 to TRBJ1-5; 9 bases are a match to TRBD1. Looked up from germline, CDR1 is GTSNPN and CDR2 is SVGIG (reference sequence). This CDR3 region has 15 residues. With 2 bases clipped from V and 10 bases from J, the junction kept 12 bases outside the gene matches. The chain's CDR3 is CAWSLQGANSSPQHF. In DNA form, the CDR3 reads TGTGCCTGGAGTCTACAGGGGGCTAATTCGTCCCCCCAGCATTTT.

V is TRBV2 and J is TRBJ2-3; TRBD1 agrees at 7 bases. V lost 2 bases and J lost 3; bases outside the gene matches: 5. The CDR3 totals 15 residues. Germline V lookup: CDR1 SNHLY, CDR2 FYNNEI. CDR3 loop: CASSETGVNTDTQYF. As DNA, the CDR3 is TGTGCCAGCAGTGAAACAGGGGTGAATACAGATACGCAGTATTTT.

This chain connects TRBV19 to TRBJ2-5; 9 nucleotides match TRBD1. The CDR3 is made up of 16 amino acids. V shed 3 bases, J shed 5 bases, and the junction held 10 bases outside the gene matches. Germline V gene lookup returns CDR1 LNHDA and CDR2 SQIVND (reference sequence). The CDR3 reads CASSMGDRGSEETQYF. CDR3 sequence (DNA): TGTGCCAGTAGTATGGGAGACAGGGGGTCTGAGGAGACCCAGTACTTC.

This chain uses TRBV5-5 with TRBJ1-1; D might be TRBD1 (5 bases). The CDR3 totals 13 residues. Trimming left V 3 bases short and J 3 bases short, with 9 bases between. The germline gives CDR1 SGHKS, CDR2 YYEKEE (reference sequence). The CDR3 region has the DNA TGTGCCAGCAGCTCAGGGATGGACACTGAAGCTTTCTTT. Its protein is CASSSGMDTEAFF.

This clone was seen only a few times. The CDR3 loop is CASSWGTSGRWYEQYF. Written as DNA, the CDR3 is TGTGCCAGCAGTTGGGGGACTAGCGGGAGGTGGTACGAGCAGTACTTC. The rearrangement uses TRBV7-9 and TRBJ2-7; TRBD2 agrees at 15 bases. Germline V gene data show CDR1 as SEHNR and CDR2 as FQNEAQ (reference sequence). J gave up 4 bases and V 6 bases, and 7 bases lay outside the gene matches. The CDR3 has 16 amino acids.

The chain combines TRBV29-1 with TRBJ1-2, with TRBD1 identical over 12 bases. V was clipped by 1 base and J by 8 bases; unmatched bases: 5. Germline V gene lookup returns CDR1 SQVTM and CDR2 ANQGSEA. The CDR3 has 14 amino acids. CDR3 loop: CSVEVGQGAGGYTF. In nucleotides, the CDR3 is TGCAGCGTTGAAGTGGGACAGGGGGCCGGCGGCTACACCTTC.

This chain connects TRBV4-2 to TRBJ2-1; a possible D gene is TRBD2 (7 bases). V lost 0 bases and J lost 9, with 12 bases in between. The germline V gene encodes CDR1 LGHNA and CDR2 YNFKEQ. The CDR3 is made up of 14 amino acids. The CDR3: CASSQEQGRGEQFF. CDR3 in DNA: TGTGCCAGCAGCCAAGAGCAGGGGAGGGGTGAGCAGTTCTTC.

This chain connects TRBV9 to TRBJ1-2, with D tentatively TRBD1 (6 bases). Germline V CDR1 and CDR2: SGDLS, YYNGEE. The V end was cut by 3 bases, the J end by 4 bases, with 16 bases between. CDR3 size: 15 residues. The CDR3 protein is CASSEFGGRGYGYTF. The CDR3 DNA follows: TGTGCCAGCAGCGAATTTGGGGGCCGAGGCTATGGCTACACCTTC. Filled out from reference TRBV9 and TRBJ1-2, the complete variable domain reads DSGVTQTPKHLITATGQRVTLRCSPRSGDLSVYWYQQSLDQGLQFLIQYYNGEERAKGNILERFSAQQFPDLHSELNLSSLELGDSALYFCASSEFGGRGYGYTFGSGTRLTVV.

The chain joins TRBV2 to TRBJ1-2; D possibly corresponds to TRBD1 (6 bases). CDR1 is SNHLY, CDR2 FYNNEI, per germline. The CDR3 sequence is 11 residues long. Trimming shortened V by 7 bases and J by 8 bases, and 11 bases separated the two germline ends. As DNA, the CDR3 is TGTGCCAGCACAGCAGGGGAGGGCTACACCTTC. Its protein product is CASTAGEGYTF.

This clone was counted a few times. J is TRBJ1-5 and V is TRBV30; D is unresolved. This CDR3 contains 15 residues. Trimming left V 2 bases short and J 9 bases short, with 20 bases between. Germline CDR1 GTSNPN, CDR2 SVGIG (reference sequence). CDR3 protein: CAWSRGQSSGGPQHF. CDR3 in DNA: TGTGCCTGGAGTCGAGGTCAGTCGAGTGGAGGGCCCCAGCATTTT.

The V gene is TRBV13, the J gene TRBJ2-5; TRBD2 aligns across 10 bases. CDR1 is PRHDT, CDR2 FYEKMQ, per germline (reference sequence). V was clipped by 0 bases and J by 5 bases; unmatched bases: 6. The length of the CDR3 is 16 residues. CDR3 region: CASSLGLAGVKETQYF. Here the CDR3 DNA reads TGTGCCAGCAGCTTAGGGCTAGCGGGAGTTAAGGAGACCCAGTACTTC.

The chain couples TRBV24-1 to TRBJ2-5; 8 nucleotides match TRBD1. Germline V CDR1 and CDR2: KGHDR, SFDVKD. The CDR3 has 15 amino acids. V gave up 3 bases and J gave up 1 base; unmatched junction bases: 3. The CDR3 loop reads CATSDPRGPQETQYF. The CDR3 bases are TGTGCCACCAGTGATCCCAGGGGGCCCCAAGAGACCCAGTACTTC.

The V call is TRBV11-2, the J call TRBJ2-5; D remains ambiguous. The CDR3 totals 12 residues. With 2 bases removed from V and 5 bases from J, the gap between germline ends came to 6 bases. CDR1 SGHAT and CDR2 FQNNGV come from the germline V gene. DNA for the CDR3: TGTGCCAGCAGCTTAACGAGGGAGACCCAGTACTTC. Protein: CASSLTRETQYF.

In DNA, the CDR3 is TGTGCCAGCAGTAGGGGACTAACCTACGAGCAGTACTTC. This translates into CASSRGLTYEQYF. The V call is TRBV25-1, the J call TRBJ2-7; 7 nucleotides align to TRBD2. Germline CDR1 reads MGHDK; CDR2 reads SYGVNS. Trimming cost V 5 bases and J 2 bases; bases outside gene matches: 3. This CDR3 contains 13 residues.